This T cell receptor (beta chain) was profiled in a study of blood T cells in healthy people across ages (dated by TCRdb to about 2015). Notes on the research overall: Template switching captured roughly one uniquely barcoded TCR beta cDNA molecule per two T cells in model experiments. Using deep sequencing normalized with unique cDNA molecular identifiers, the study measured how TCR beta repertoire diversity changes with age. The donors were split into four age groups: young (average approximately 16 years), middle-aged (about 40), aged (approximately 60) and long-lived (roughly 77). To avoid experimental bias, donors of different ages were randomly spread across the sequencing lanes. Two additional independent replicas of 1 million unique cDNA reads from the same blood draw were analyzed for two donors (one aged 18 to 30 and one aged 80 or older). What the study reported, not specific to this receptor: Estimates of total diversity based on one million sequenced T cells were considered lower bounds and underestimates. Bulk unsorted PBMC profiling prevented conclusive comparison of naive and antigen-experienced compartments. Observed TCR beta diversity per million T cells fell roughly linearly with age, and a significant reduction was already apparent by age roughly 40. A strong correlation was found between observed TCR beta diversity and the percentage of naive T cells measured by flow cytometry. Donor CMV infection status was unknown, potentially confounding age-related changes in expanded clonotypes. Compared with the aged group, the long-lived group had more naive CD4+ T cells, fewer expanded clones and increased TCR diversity, a pattern suggesting age selection.

The CDR3 sequence holds 11 residues, the cysteine and phenylalanine included. The DNA shown is the 33-base CDR3, in frame from base 1. V drops 6 bases and J drops 6 bases, leaving 5 bases in between. The germline V gene yields MNHEY for CDR1 and SVGEGT for CDR2. To prepare the library, 5' RACE was applied. Sequencing relied on an Illumina HiSeq 2500. A second roughly 7 to 11 cycle PCR used a sample-barcoded 5' primer and a J-beta primer mix. Each TCR beta cDNA molecule received a unique molecular identifier from a template-switch 5' adaptor carrying 12 random nucleotides. Each sample yielded at least 2.5 million CDR3-containing paired-end reads. The Mint cDNA synthesis kit, primed by a TRBC-specific oligonucleotide, was used to synthesize first-strand cDNA from all RNA. All cDNA was treated with uracil-DNA glycosylase and then went through a first 18-cycle PCR with the universal primers M1SS and BC2_uni_R. In the source study's methods: Each sample was normalized by randomly selecting 1 million high-quality reads, each carrying a distinct molecular identifier. Instead of being binned into consensus sequences, reads that shared molecular identifiers were thrown out. MiTCR, run with a Q25 quality threshold and the strictest error-elimination algorithm, handled CDR3 identification, clonotype clustering and error correction. Lower-bound total TCR beta diversity was estimated with a nonparametric unseen species model using Euler transformation. In TCRdb, the public reads were trimmed at Q25 with fastp and aligned with MiXCR, with productive beta chains retained. Each record represents a unique CDR3 protein, reported with the most common genes and DNA among its rows. TCRdb, not the authors, supplied the V and J calls. Counted in this sample were about 1.7 million distinct CDR3 sequences; under 30% of them appeared once. The ten largest clonotypes hold about 7.7% of the sample.

Points on this clonotype: Its specific antigen is unknown. Base qualities were left out, and no much larger clone turns up one base away.

The 35 to 40 donors, aged 6 to 90 years, were systemically healthy Caucasian individuals from Russia. Each donor gave 8 to 10 milliliters of peripheral blood, collected into EDTA-treated Vacutainer tubes. Ficoll-Paque density-gradient centrifugation was used to isolate PBMCs, with at least 6 million per sample. Trizol reagent was used to extract total RNA from PBMCs, with at least 5 micrograms per sample. For every donor, flow cytometry on a PBMC aliquot measured the percentage of naive CD45RAhigh/CD27high T cells. The material sequenced was blood. This sequence uses TRBV6-2 or TRBV6-3 and TRBJ2-2, with no confidently assigned D gene. This receptor was taken from a woman aged 25 to 39 in good health. The DNA sequence is given as TGTGCCAGCAGGCGGTCCGGGGAGCTGTTTTTT. Its amino acids are CASRRSGELFF.